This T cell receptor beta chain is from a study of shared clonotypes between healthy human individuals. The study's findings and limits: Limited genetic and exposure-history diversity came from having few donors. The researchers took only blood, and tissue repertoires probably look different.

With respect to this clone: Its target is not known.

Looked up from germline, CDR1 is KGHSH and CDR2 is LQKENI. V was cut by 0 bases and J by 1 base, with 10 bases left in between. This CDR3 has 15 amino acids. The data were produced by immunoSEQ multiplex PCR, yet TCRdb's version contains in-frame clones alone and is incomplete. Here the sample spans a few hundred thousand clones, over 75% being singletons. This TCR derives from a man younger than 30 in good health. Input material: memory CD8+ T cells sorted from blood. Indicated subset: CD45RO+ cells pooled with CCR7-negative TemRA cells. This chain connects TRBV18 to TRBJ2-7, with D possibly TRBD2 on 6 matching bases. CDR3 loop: CASSPPGLGSYEQYF. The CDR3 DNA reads TGTGCCAGCTCACCACCGGGACTGGGGTCCTACGAGCAGTACTTC.